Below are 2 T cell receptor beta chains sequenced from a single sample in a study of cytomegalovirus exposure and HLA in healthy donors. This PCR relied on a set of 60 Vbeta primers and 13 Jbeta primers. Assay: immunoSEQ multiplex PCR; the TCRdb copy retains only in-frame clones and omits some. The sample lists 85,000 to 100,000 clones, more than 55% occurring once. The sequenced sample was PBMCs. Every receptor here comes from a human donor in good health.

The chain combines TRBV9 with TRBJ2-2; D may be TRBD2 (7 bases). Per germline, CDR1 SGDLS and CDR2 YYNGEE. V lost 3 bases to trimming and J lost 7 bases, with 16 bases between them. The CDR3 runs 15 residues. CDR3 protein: CASSAGGLAIGELFF. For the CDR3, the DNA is TGTGCCAGCAGCGCCGGGGGGCTAGCTATCGGGGAGCTGTTTTTT.

This CDR3 reads CASSLVQFSSGGYTF. The CDR3 nucleotides read TGTGCCAGCAGCTTAGTCCAGTTTTCTTCGGGGGGCTACACCTTC. J is TRBJ1-2 and V is TRBV7-2, with D unclear. Germline values: CDR1 SGHTA, CDR2 FQGNSA. This CDR3 has 15 amino acids. V was shortened by 1 base and J by 8 bases, with 17 bases between the two germline ends.